Listed below are T cell receptor beta chains from one sample, sequenced in a study of blood T cell repertoires in COVID-19. Profiled with immunoSEQ multiplex PCR; TCRdb holds only in-frame clones, not every one. The table has roughly 130,000 clones, approximately 90% seen once. Sequencing was performed on peripheral blood. All receptors come from a human donor with COVID-19, enrolled during active disease. The donor label of this sample is uncertain. CDR3s include the opening cysteine and the closing phenylalanine or tryptophan. A D gene is named only where the DNA matches it firmly. Only some rows state a clone size, as once, few, many or a class for expanded clones.

- | TRBD2 | TRBJ2-3 | TRBV5-1 | CASSLVREGPDTQYF | TGCGCCAGCAGCTTGGTTCGGGAGGGCCCAGATACGCAGTATTTT
- | TRBD2 | TRBJ2-1 | TRBV6-4 | CASSDPSPWREVDCEQFF | TGTGCCAGCAGTGACCCTTCGCCTTGGCGGGAGGTAGATTGTGAGCAGTTCTTC
- | - | TRBJ1-1 | TRBV7-9 | CASSLDNIVNTEAFF | TGTGCCAGCAGCTTGGACAACATTGTTAACACTGAAGCTTTCTTT
- | TRBD1 | TRBJ1-2 | TRBV29-1 | CSVKGGGGSANYGYTF | TGCAGCGTTAAAGGGGGCGGGGGATCAGCTAACTATGGCTACACCTTC
- | TRBD1 | TRBJ2-2 | TRBV7-3 | CASSLQGPNTGELFF | TGTGCCAGCAGCCTACAGGGGCCGAACACCGGGGAGCTGTTTTTT
- | TRBD1 | TRBJ1-4 | TRBV20-1 | CSASDPGTGGEKLFF | TGCAGTGCTAGTGACCCCGGGACAGGGGGTGAAAAACTGTTTTTT
- | - | TRBJ2-5 | TRBV5-4 | CASSSHLLGGLETQYF | TGTGCCAGCAGCTCCCACCTGCTGGGCGGGTTGGAGACCCAGTACTTC
few | - | TRBJ1-1 | TRBV6-4 | CASSDGRNTEAFF | TGTGCCAGCAGTGACGGCAGGAACACTGAAGCTTTCTTT
- | - | TRBJ1-2 | TRBV3-1/TRBV3-2 | CASSQEMAVYGYTF | TGTGCCAGCAGCCAAGAGATGGCGGTCTATGGCTACACCTTC
- | - | TRBJ2-7 | TRBV18 | CASSPPSSYEQYF | TGTGCCAGCTCACCTCCGAGCTCCTACGAGCAGTACTTC
- | TRBD1 | TRBJ1-1 | TRBV11-2 | CASTPTGLPFEAFF | TGTGCCAGCACACCGACAGGGCTCCCTTTTGAAGCTTTCTTT
- | - | TRBJ1-6 | TRBV18 | CASSPAELRSLHF | TGTGCCAGCTCACCTGCAGAACTAAGATCCCTCCACTTT
few | - | TRBJ1-4 | TRBV7-2 | CASSRHGSIEKLFF | TGTGCCAGCAGCCGTCATGGGAGCATTGAAAAACTGTTTTTT
- | TRBD1 | TRBJ1-2 | TRBV19 | CASSIAQGDYGYTF | TGTGCCAGTAGTATAGCCCAGGGGGACTATGGCTACACCTTC
- | - | TRBJ1-2 | TRBV21-1 | CASSSGTYGYTF | TGTGCCAGCAGCTCGGGGACTTATGGCTACACCTTC
- | TRBD2 | TRBJ2-7 | TRBV5-1 | CASRTSGGVQDEQYF | TGCGCCAGCAGGACTAGCGGGGGCGTTCAGGACGAGCAGTACTTC
- | TRBD1 | TRBJ2-7 | TRBV7-8 | CASSVRDRIHEQYF | TGTGCCAGCAGCGTCCGGGACAGGATCCACGAGCAGTACTTC
- | - | TRBJ2-2 | TRBV18 | CASSPGPGELFF | TGTGCCAGCTCACCAGGGCCCGGGGAGCTGTTTTTT
- | TRBD1 | TRBJ1-2 | TRBV19 | CASGHRDRENGYTF | TGTGCCAGTGGACACCGGGACAGGGAGAATGGCTACACCTTC
- | - | TRBJ1-3 | TRBV7-9 | CASSPPSSGNTIYF | TGTGCCAGCAGCCCCCCGAGCTCTGGAAACACCATATATTTT